This T cell receptor beta chain was captured by sequencing in a study of cytomegalovirus exposure and HLA in healthy donors. A remark on this clone: Its antigen remains unknown.

General study results and limits: A few chains linked to CMV were shown in vitro to be specific for CMV antigens.

The repertoire was sequenced with immunoSEQ multiplex PCR; TCRdb's copy has only in-frame clones and lacks some. The sample holds 100,000 to 150,000 clones, roughly 90% seen once. The CDR3 has 13 residues. Germline trimming cut 4 bases from V and 9 bases from J; bases unmatched to any gene: 5. Germline V gene sequence: CDR1 SGHDN, CDR2 FVKESK. The sequence came from a man in his thirties or forties in good health and CMV-seronegative. The chain combines TRBV14 with TRBJ2-4; 8 bases match TRBD2. The sample comprised PBMCs. CDR3 in amino acids: CASSLTLAAIQYF. CDR3 nucleotides: TGTGCCAGCAGCCTCACACTAGCGGCCATTCAGTACTTC.